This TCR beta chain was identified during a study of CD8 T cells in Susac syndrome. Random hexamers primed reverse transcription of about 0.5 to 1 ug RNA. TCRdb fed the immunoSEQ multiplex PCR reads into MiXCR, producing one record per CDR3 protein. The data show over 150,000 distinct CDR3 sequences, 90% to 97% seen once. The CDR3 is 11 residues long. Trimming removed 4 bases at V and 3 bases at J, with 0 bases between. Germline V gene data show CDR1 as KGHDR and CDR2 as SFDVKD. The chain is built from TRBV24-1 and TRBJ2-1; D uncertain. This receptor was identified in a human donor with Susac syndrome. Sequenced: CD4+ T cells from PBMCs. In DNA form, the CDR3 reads TGTGCCACCAGTGACTACAATGAGCAGTTCTTC. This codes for CATSDYNEQFF.